The 26 T cell receptor beta chains below all came from one sample that was sequenced in a study of graft-versus-host responses after intestinal transplantation. Clones were sequenced by immunoSEQ multiplex PCR, and TCRdb holds only the in-frame ones, with some missing. In the table there are more than 100,000 clones, approximately 92% of which are singletons. Which antigens these TCRs recognize remains unknown. This material consisted of unstimulated CD4+ T cells sorted from spleen or lymph node cells, taken before intestinal transplant. The receptors come from a human donor who received an intestinal transplant.

The V gene is TRBV19, the J gene TRBJ2-7, with D perhaps given as TRBD1 or TRBD2 (5 bases each). Trimming cost V 4 bases and J 3 bases, with 13 bases left between them. The CDR3 runs to 14 residues. Germline-derived CDR1 and CDR2 are LNHDA and SQIVND (reference sequence). CDR3 region: CASSTPGTDYEQYF. CDR3 nucleotides: TGTGCCAGTAGTACCCCGGGGACGGACTACGAGCAGTACTTC.

This clone was seen only once. The gene calls are TRBV5-1 and TRBJ2-1; TRBD2 aligns across 8 bases. Germline values: CDR1 SGHRS, CDR2 YFSETQ. This CDR3 comprises 15 residues. After removal of 0 bases from V and 6 bases from J, the junction contained 5 bases not matched to a gene. The CDR3 DNA reads as TGCGCCAGCAGCTTGGAGTGGCTAGCGGGCAATGAGCAGTTCTTC. Amino acid sequence: CASSLEWLAGNEQFF.

This chain links TRBV5-6 with TRBJ2-7; tentative D call: TRBD1 (6 bases). CDR1 is SGHDT and CDR2 is YYEEEE in the germline V gene. This CDR3 region has 14 residues. The germline V and J ends were trimmed by 0 bases and 5 bases, with 12 bases remaining between them. The CDR3 is CASSLGQEGHEQYF. The CDR3 nucleotides read TGTGCCAGCAGCTTGGGACAGGAAGGCCACGAGCAGTACTTC.

The V gene is TRBV2, the J gene TRBJ2-7; D uncertain. The CDR3 consists of 10 residues. Trimming stripped 6 bases from V and 3 bases from J, with 3 bases between. CDR1 is SNHLY and CDR2 is FYNNEI in the germline V gene. CDR3 loop: CASRDYEQYF. Here the CDR3 DNA reads TGTGCCAGCAGAGACTACGAGCAGTACTTC.

DNA of the CDR3: TGTGCCATCAGTGAGCCAAGTGGAAACACTGAAGCTTTCTTT. Protein product: CAISEPSGNTEAFF. The chain joins TRBV10-3 to TRBJ1-1; D not certain. Trimming stripped 2 bases from V and 2 bases from J, with 9 bases between. The germline V gene has CDR1 ENHRY and CDR2 SYGVKD. The CDR3 spans 14 residues.

The chain carries TRBV7-9 and TRBJ2-7; no definite D call. CDR1 is SEHNR, CDR2 FQNEAQ, per germline (reference sequence). V lost 6 bases, J lost 2 bases, and 8 bases lay in between. The length of the CDR3 is 12 residues. In DNA form, the CDR3 reads TGTGCCAGCAGTTCCGGCGCCTACGAGCAGTACTTC. It specifies CASSSGAYEQYF.

This chain links TRBV7-2 with TRBJ2-1; either TRBD1 or TRBD2 may fit D (6 bases each). The germline gives CDR1 SGHTA, CDR2 FQGNSA. The CDR3 extends over 16 amino acids. Deletions cut 1 base from V and 2 bases from J, with 12 bases between. CDR3 DNA sequence: TGTGCCAGCAGCTTAGATAGACGGGGGCCCTACAATGAGCAGTTCTTC. Translating it yields CASSLDRRGPYNEQFF.

In its sample, this clone was seen once. The chain joins TRBV1 to TRBJ1-5. TRBV1 is described as a pseudogene. This CDR3 spans 21 amino acids. The CDR3 sequence is CTSSQDEAKRVAHRSNQPQHF. DNA for the CDR3: TGCACCAGCAGCCAAGATGAGGCAAAGAGGGTGGCCCATAGAAGCAATCAGCCCCAGCATTTT.

J is TRBJ2-5 and V is TRBV12-2; no DNA check was done on the table's D call, TRBD2. TRBV12-2 counts as a pseudogene. The CDR3 contains 16 residues. This CDR3 is CASRPGWREGQETQYF. Written as DNA, the CDR3 is TGTGCAAGTCGCCCCGGCTGGCGGGAGGGCCAAGAGACCCAGTACTTC.

This rearrangement joins TRBV7-2 to TRBJ1-3, with D tentatively TRBD1 (5 bases). There are 13 residues in the CDR3. Germline CDR1 SGHTA, CDR2 FQGNSA. Trimming shortened V by 5 bases and J by 2 bases, and 7 bases separated the two germline ends. The CDR3 coding sequence is TGTGCCAGCAGCGAGGGGCCTGGAAACACCATATATTTT. Translating it yields CASSEGPGNTIYF.

The chain carries TRBV10-2 and TRBJ2-7, with 9 bases identical to TRBD1. The CDR3 consists of 15 residues. The V gene's germline CDR1 is WSHSY and CDR2 SAAADI. J was trimmed by 4 bases and V by 5 bases; bases with no gene match: 9. CDR3 DNA: TGCGCCAGCAGTTCGACAGGGGGTCCACCTTACGAGCAGTACTTC. Translated, it gives CASSSTGGPPYEQYF.

This sequence joins TRBV27 and TRBJ1-4; possible D gene TRBD1, 5 bases. This CDR3 contains 14 residues. From germline, CDR1 is MNHEY and CDR2 SMNVEV (reference sequence). Trimming shortened V by 6 bases and J by 6 bases, and 14 bases separated the two germline ends. The CDR3 DNA sequence: TGTGCCAGCAGGATGCGGGGGTTTGATGAAAAACTGTTTTTT. Protein: CASRMRGFDEKLFF.

J is TRBJ2-5 and V is TRBV5-1, with 9 bases fitting TRBD2. TRBJ2-7 explains the end of the DNA better; the J call may be wrong. Germline values: CDR1 SGHRS, CDR2 YFSETQ. This CDR3 has 16 residues. The CDR3 is CASSLPSSGVTYEQYF. CDR3 nucleotides: TGCGCCAGCAGCTTGCCGTCTAGCGGGGTCACCTACGAGCAGTACTTC.

This chain links TRBV18 with TRBJ2-5; 7 nucleotides align to TRBD1. The CDR3 spans 13 residues. Germline V gives CDR1 KGHSH, CDR2 LQKENI. V dropped 3 bases and J dropped 2; count of bases not matched to a gene: 0. DNA for the CDR3: TGTGCCAGCTCACCGGACAGGCAAGAGACCCAGTACTTC. It is translated as CASSPDRQETQYF.

The V gene is TRBV11-2, the J gene TRBJ2-1; D is undetermined. V shed 0 bases and J shed 5 bases, with 11 bases lying between them. There are 15 residues in the CDR3. The germline V gene has CDR1 SGHAT and CDR2 FQNNGV. CDR3 region: CASSLDLNLNNEQFF. The DNA for the CDR3 is TGTGCCAGCAGCTTAGATCTTAATCTCAACAATGAGCAGTTCTTC.

The chain joins TRBV30 to TRBJ1-1; a possible D gene is TRBD1 (6 bases). Trimming cost V 3 bases and J 0 bases, with 8 bases left between them. The CDR3 length is 13 residues. Germline V CDR1 and CDR2: GTSNPN, SVGIG (reference sequence). The CDR3 DNA follows: TGTGCCTGGAGACGGGGGCTGAACACTGAAGCTTTCTTT. Translated: CAWRRGLNTEAFF.

This chain links TRBV18 with TRBJ2-1, with 7 positions matching TRBD1. The length of the CDR3 is 16 residues. Germline V gives CDR1 KGHSH, CDR2 LQKENI. The junction had 5 bases not matched to a gene; V was cut back by 3 bases and J by 0 bases. The CDR3 DNA reads as TGTGCCAGCTCACCCCAGGGGGTGAGCTCCTACAATGAGCAGTTCTTC. Its translation is CASSPQGVSSYNEQFF. Looking up the rest from reference TRBV18 and TRBJ2-1 gives the full variable domain: NAGVMQNPRHLVRRRGQEARLRCSPMKGHSHVYWYRQLPEEGLKFMVYLQKENIIDESGMPKERFSAEFPKEGPSILRIQQVVRGDSAAYFCASSPQGVSSYNEQFFGPGTRLTVL.

This chain uses TRBV5-6 with TRBJ1-4; the D is unclear. The germline V and J ends were trimmed by 2 bases and 7 bases, with 15 bases remaining between them. This CDR3 is 15 amino acids long. Germline-derived CDR1 and CDR2 are SGHDT and YYEEEE. In DNA form, the CDR3 reads TGTGCCAGCAGCTTAGGCCTTCTACTGGGTGAAAAACTGTTTTTT. This codes for CASSLGLLLGEKLFF.

The chain links TRBV12-2 to TRBJ2-5; the table's D call of TRBD2 was not tested on the DNA. TRBV12-2 is a known pseudogene. The CDR3 is 15 amino acids. The chain's CDR3 is CASRLVGRGQETQYF. The CDR3 nucleotides are TGTGCAAGTCGCTTAGTTGGGAGAGGCCAAGAGACCCAGTACTTC.

The gene calls are TRBV7-2 and TRBJ1-1, with D possibly being TRBD1 (5 bases). The V end was cut by 5 bases, the J end by 2 bases, with 9 bases between. The CDR3 is made up of 13 amino acids. Germline-derived CDR1 and CDR2 are SGHTA and FQGNSA. As DNA, the CDR3 is TGTGCCAGCAGCCGCGACAGTAACACTGAAGCTTTCTTT. Amino acids: CASSRDSNTEAFF.

The chain uses TRBV19 and TRBJ1-2; D gene ambiguous. Germline CDR1 reads LNHDA; CDR2 reads SQIVND (reference sequence). The CDR3 runs to 14 residues. Trimming removed 5 bases at V and 2 bases at J, with 12 bases between. The DNA for the CDR3 is TGTGCCAGTAGTTGGGCAGCGGAAAACTATGGCTACACCTTC. This gives the protein CASSWAAENYGYTF.

The chain couples TRBV10-2 to TRBJ1-1; no firm D call. With 3 bases removed from V and 9 bases from J, the gap between germline ends came to 8 bases. Germline-derived CDR1 and CDR2 are WSHSY and SAAADI. The CDR3 totals 11 residues. The CDR3 spells CASSDRVQAFF. The DNA of the CDR3 is TGCGCCAGCAGTGATAGGGTTCAAGCTTTCTTT.

The gene calls are TRBV6-1 and TRBJ1-5; TRBD1 agrees at 9 bases. CDR3 length equals 15 residues. Trimming cost V 8 bases and J 7 bases; bases outside gene matches: 12. CDR1 MNHNS and CDR2 SASEGT come from the germline V gene. CDR3 sequence: CASLWGQGLGQPQHF. CDR3 nucleotides: TGTGCCAGCTTATGGGGACAGGGCCTTGGACAGCCCCAGCATTTT.

This chain links TRBV11-3 with TRBJ2-3; D unclear. The V end was cut by 5 bases, the J end by 3 bases, with 9 bases between. Germline lookup yields CDR1 SGHNT and CDR2 YENEEA. CDR3 length: 13 amino acids. CDR3 nucleotide sequence: TGTGCCAGCAGCCGTGGGTTGACAGATACGCAGTATTTT. Residues: CASSRGLTDTQYF.

This sequence joins TRBV5-1 and TRBJ2-1, with 13 bases fitting TRBD2. Germline loops: CDR1 SGHRS, CDR2 YFSETQ. This CDR3 region has 15 residues. Germline trimming cut 4 bases from V and 9 bases from J; bases unmatched to any gene: 7. The CDR3 here is CASSLGTSGIPEQFF. The CDR3 DNA sequence: TGCGCCAGCAGCCTGGGGACTAGCGGGATCCCTGAGCAGTTCTTC.

The V call is TRBV12-5, the J call TRBJ2-2; 8 bases agree with TRBD2. The CDR3 runs to 14 residues. V trimming: 8 bases; J trimming: 3 bases; junction bases outside the gene matches: 5. Germline assignment: CDR1 LGHNT and CDR2 FRNRAP. The CDR3 reads CASMKREHTGELFF. As DNA, the CDR3 is TGTGCTAGTATGAAGCGGGAGCACACCGGGGAGCTGTTTTTT. The whole variable domain, remainder taken from reference TRBV12-5 and TRBJ2-2, is DARVTQTPRHKVTEMGQEVTMRCQPILGHNTVFWYRQTMMQGLELLAYFRNRAPLDDSGMPKDRFSAEMPDATLATLKIQPSEPRDSAVYFCASMKREHTGELFFGEGSRLTVL.